This entry concerns a single TCR beta chain. Its antigen is undetermined. This sample stems from a study of blood T cells in healthy people across ages. The study, taken as a whole, reports: PBMC samples, being unsorted, prevented any conclusive comparison of naive and antigen-experienced cells.

Trimming cost V 6 bases and J 0 bases; bases outside gene matches: 3. Germline values: CDR1 SGHTA, CDR2 FQGTGA. The CDR3 is 16 amino acids. Then a second PCR, running roughly 7 to 11 cycles, was carried out with a sample-barcoded 5' primer and a J-beta primer mix. A template-switch adaptor with 12 random nucleotides tagged each cDNA molecule. TCRdb recomputed calls from the 5' RACE reads with MiXCR, one row per CDR3 protein. This table holds approximately 820,000 distinct CDR3 sequences, around two fifths found once. The origin of this receptor is a man aged 60 to 69 in good health. Specimen: blood. This chain links TRBV7-3 with TRBJ2-1; 12 bases agree with TRBD2. The CDR3 nucleotides read TGTGCCAGCAGTCGGACTAGCGGGGTCTCCTACAATGAGCAGTTCTTC. Amino acids: CASSRTSGVSYNEQFF.